This T cell receptor beta chain was recovered during a study of T cell responses to AZD1222 COVID-19 vaccine. For the study at large: Second-dose groups at about 4 or about 12 weeks were pooled.

With regard to this clone: Its target is not known.

Assay used: immunoSEQ multiplex PCR; TCRdb lists only in-frame clones, some missing. The sample comprises about 110,000 clones, approximately 86% of which are singletons, and about 3.3% rests with the top ten. Study conclusions and caveats: Donors were largely white British and mainly female; clonal diversity was possibly underestimated. In all cases, repertoires were sampled only after the peak T cell response.

The trim removed 7 bases at V and 10 bases at J, leaving 19 bases unmatched. This CDR3 comprises 16 residues. CDR1 SNHLY and CDR2 FYNNEI come from the germline V gene. The sample here was peripheral blood, taken on day 0 of AZD1222 vaccination. The TCR comes from an adult in good health. V usage is TRBV2 and J usage is TRBJ2-3, with 8 positions matching TRBD2. The CDR3 here is CASTQEAGGGFNPQYF. CDR3 nucleotide sequence: TGTGCCAGCACCCAAGAGGCGGGGGGAGGGTTTAATCCGCAGTATTTT.